A selection of T cell receptor beta chains follows, all from one sample in a study of OX40 agonist ivuxolimab in advanced cancers. Generated by immunoSEQ multiplex PCR, the TCRdb table keeps only in-frame clones and is missing some. The data show some 90,000 clones, roughly nine tenths seen once. This sample comprised CD4+ or CD8+ T cells sorted from blood, obtained in a trial of the OX40 agonist ivuxolimab. These receptor sequences come from an adult with an advanced solid tumor such as melanoma, head and neck, liver or kidney cancer. Each CDR3 is given with its conserved first and last residue. Fields, in order: J gene, V gene, CDR3 protein.

>TRBJ2-3|TRBV6-6
CASSYSSAGADTQYF
>TRBJ1-1|TRBV27
CASSYTGGEAFF
>TRBJ2-7|TRBV6-5
CASSYSQGPFYEQYF
>TRBJ2-7|TRBV6-1
CASAPGVAYEQYF
>TRBJ2-7|TRBV19
CASSTLAGGPYEQYF
>TRBJ2-1|TRBV7-2
CASSVGTEQFF
>TRBJ1-5|TRBV19
CASSTGQGNQPQHF
>TRBJ1-6|TRBV13
CASSLGPGQGVSPLHF
>TRBJ2-7|TRBV2
CASSGANSYEQYF
>TRBJ1-4|TRBV28
CASSRPPGGREEKLFF
>TRBJ1-4|TRBV11-2
CASSLERGYWSEKLFF
>TRBJ2-1|TRBV11-2
CASSLGGANEQFF
>TRBJ1-5|TRBV27
CASSPMGNQPQHF
>TRBJ2-4|TRBV6-1
CASSDYPGMGKNIQYF
>TRBJ2-2|TRBV5-5
CASSLPGTGELFF
>TRBJ1-1|TRBV27
CASSPHYRSMGTEAFF
>TRBJ2-1|TRBV5-1
CASSLVSYNEQFF
>TRBJ1-1|TRBV30
CAWDRSTEAFF
>TRBJ2-3|TRBV7-7
CASSLDSVTDTQYF
>TRBJ2-1|TRBV4-3
CASSQEWRGANEQFF
>TRBJ2-1|TRBV6-6
CASSYSGRGSNEQFF
>TRBJ1-5|TRBV18
CASFTKSRGGNQPQHF